This T cell receptor (beta chain) was captured by sequencing in a study of Graves' ophthalmopathy and Graves' hyperthyroidism. Study-wide results and caveats: Blood also contained most of the expanded thyroid clonotypes above 0.001 frequency.

The study amplified TCR beta CDR3 regions using RNA transcripts. HTBI primers were employed in first-round RT-PCR, then a second-round multiplex PCR followed. TCRdb redid the calling of the multiplex PCR reads with MiXCR, one entry per CDR3 protein. The table records roughly 400,000 distinct CDR3 sequences, 15% of them present only once. If no ophthalmopathy appeared within 18 months of follow-up, hyperthyroidism was termed stable. A word on this clonotype: Its antigen is still unknown.

Trimming cost V 2 bases and J 8 bases, with 10 bases left between them. In germline, CDR1 is LGHDT, CDR2 YNNKEL (reference sequence). This CDR3 is 14 amino acids long. The V call is TRBV3-1, the J call TRBJ1-6; D remains ambiguous. Sequencing used peripheral blood. This TCR was sampled from a woman aged 18-35 years with stable Graves' hyperthyroidism. The CDR3 DNA reads as TGTGCCAGCAGCCAACTGGACGCGGATTCACCCCTCCACTTT. Translating gives CASSQLDADSPLHF.